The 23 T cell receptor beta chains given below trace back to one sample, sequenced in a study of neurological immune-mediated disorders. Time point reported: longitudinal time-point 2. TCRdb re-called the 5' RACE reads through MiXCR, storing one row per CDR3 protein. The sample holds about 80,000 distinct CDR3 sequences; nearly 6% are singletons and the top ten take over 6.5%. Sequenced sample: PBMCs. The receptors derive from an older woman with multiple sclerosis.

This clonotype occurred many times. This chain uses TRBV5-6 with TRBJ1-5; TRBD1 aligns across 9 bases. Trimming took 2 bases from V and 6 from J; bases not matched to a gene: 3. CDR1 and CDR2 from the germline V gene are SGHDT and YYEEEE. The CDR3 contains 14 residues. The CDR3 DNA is TGTGCCAGCAGCTTCCGGGACAGGGTTCAGCCCCAGCATTTT. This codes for CASSFRDRVQPQHF.

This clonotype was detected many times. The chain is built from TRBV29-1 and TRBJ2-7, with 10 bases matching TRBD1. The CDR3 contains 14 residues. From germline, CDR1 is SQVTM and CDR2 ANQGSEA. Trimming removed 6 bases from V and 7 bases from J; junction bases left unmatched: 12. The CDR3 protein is CSVTPDRGRGEQYF. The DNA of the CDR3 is TGCAGCGTCACCCCTGACAGGGGGCGGGGGGAGCAGTACTTC.

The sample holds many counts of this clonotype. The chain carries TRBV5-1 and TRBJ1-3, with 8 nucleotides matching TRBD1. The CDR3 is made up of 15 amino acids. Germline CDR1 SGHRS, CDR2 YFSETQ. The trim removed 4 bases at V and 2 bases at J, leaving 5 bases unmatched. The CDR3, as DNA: TGCGCCAGCAGCACCTCGACAGGGGCTGGAAACACCATATATTTT. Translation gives CASSTSTGAGNTIYF.

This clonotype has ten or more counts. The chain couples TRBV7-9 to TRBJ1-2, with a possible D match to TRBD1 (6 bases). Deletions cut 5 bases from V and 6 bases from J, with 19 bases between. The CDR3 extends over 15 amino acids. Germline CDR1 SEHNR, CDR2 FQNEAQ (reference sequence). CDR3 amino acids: CASSEGRGRSHGYTF. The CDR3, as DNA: TGTGCCAGCAGCGAGGGCAGGGGTCGTAGTCATGGCTACACCTTC.

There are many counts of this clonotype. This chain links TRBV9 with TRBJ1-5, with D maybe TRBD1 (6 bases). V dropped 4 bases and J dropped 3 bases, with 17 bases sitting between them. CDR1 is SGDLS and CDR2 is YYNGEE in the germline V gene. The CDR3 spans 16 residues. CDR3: CASSTGTLHSNQPQHF. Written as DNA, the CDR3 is TGTGCCAGCAGCACAGGGACACTCCACTCCAATCAGCCCCAGCATTTT.

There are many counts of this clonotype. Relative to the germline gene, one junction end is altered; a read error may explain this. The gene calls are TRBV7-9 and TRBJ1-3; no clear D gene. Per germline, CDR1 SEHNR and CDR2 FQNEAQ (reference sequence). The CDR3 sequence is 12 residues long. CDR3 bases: TGTGCCAGCAGCATAGCGGGTAACACCATATATTTT. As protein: CASSIAGNTIYF.

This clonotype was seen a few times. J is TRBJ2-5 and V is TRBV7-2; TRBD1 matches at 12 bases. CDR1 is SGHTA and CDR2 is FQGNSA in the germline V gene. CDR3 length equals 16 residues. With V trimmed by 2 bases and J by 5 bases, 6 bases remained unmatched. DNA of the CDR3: TGTGCCAGCAGCTTATTGGGACAGGGGGCCTCGGAGACCCAGTACTTC. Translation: CASSLLGQGASETQYF.

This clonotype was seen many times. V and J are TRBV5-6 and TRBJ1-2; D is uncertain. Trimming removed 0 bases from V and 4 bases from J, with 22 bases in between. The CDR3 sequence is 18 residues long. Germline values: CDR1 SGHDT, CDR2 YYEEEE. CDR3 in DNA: TGTGCCAGCAGCTTGGCCGAGGTCAGAAGGTCAAAGACCTATGGCTACACCTTC. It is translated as CASSLAEVRRSKTYGYTF.

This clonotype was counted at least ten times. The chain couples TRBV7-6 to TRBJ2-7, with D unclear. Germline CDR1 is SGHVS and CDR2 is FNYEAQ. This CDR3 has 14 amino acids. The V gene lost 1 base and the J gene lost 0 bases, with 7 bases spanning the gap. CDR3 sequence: CASSLGTGSYEQYF. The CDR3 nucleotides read TGTGCCAGCAGCTTAGGTACGGGCTCCTACGAGCAGTACTTC.

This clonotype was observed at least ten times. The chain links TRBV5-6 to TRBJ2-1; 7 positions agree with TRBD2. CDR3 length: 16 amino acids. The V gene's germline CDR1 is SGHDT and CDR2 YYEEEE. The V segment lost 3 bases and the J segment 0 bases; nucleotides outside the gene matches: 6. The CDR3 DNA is TGTGCCAGCAGCTGGGGCGGGGGACGCTCCTACAATGAGCAGTTCTTC. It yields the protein CASSWGGGRSYNEQFF.

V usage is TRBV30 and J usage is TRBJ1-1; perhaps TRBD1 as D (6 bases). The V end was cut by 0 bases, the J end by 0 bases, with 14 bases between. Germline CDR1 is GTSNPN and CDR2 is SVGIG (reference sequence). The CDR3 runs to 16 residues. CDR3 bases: TGTGCCTGGAGTGTCGATGTGCAGGGGCTGAACACTGAAGCTTTCTTT. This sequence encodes CAWSVDVQGLNTEAFF.

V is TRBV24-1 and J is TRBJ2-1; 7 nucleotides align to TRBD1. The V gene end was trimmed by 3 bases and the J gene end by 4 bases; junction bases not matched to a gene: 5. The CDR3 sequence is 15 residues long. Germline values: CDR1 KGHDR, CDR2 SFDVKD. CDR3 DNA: TGTGCCACCAGTGATAGGGACAGCGTATACAATGAGCAGTTCTTC. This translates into CATSDRDSVYNEQFF.

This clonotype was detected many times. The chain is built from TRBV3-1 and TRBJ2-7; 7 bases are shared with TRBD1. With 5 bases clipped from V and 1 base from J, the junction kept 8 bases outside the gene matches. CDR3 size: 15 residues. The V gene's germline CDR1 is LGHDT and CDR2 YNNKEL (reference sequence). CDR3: CASSSRDRLSYEQYF. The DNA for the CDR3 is TGTGCCAGCAGCAGCCGGGACAGACTGTCCTACGAGCAGTACTTC.

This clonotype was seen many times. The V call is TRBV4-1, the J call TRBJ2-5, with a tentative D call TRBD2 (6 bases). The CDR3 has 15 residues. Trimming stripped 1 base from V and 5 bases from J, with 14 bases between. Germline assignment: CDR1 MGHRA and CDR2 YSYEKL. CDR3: CASSQVIGGTETQYF. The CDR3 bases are TGCGCCAGCAGCCAAGTTATTGGGGGGACGGAGACCCAGTACTTC.

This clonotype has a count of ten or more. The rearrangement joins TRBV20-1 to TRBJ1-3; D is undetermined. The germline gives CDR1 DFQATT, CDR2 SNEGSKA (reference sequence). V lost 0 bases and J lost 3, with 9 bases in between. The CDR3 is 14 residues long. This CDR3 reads CSARDGRDGNTIYF. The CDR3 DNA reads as TGCAGTGCTAGAGATGGTCGGGATGGAAACACCATATATTTT.

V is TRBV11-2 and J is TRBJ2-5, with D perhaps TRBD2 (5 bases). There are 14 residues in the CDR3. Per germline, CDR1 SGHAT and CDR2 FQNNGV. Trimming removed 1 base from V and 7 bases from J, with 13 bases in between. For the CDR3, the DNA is TGTGCCAGCAGCTTAGGTCCGGTTGAGGGGACCCAGTACTTC. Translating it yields CASSLGPVEGTQYF.

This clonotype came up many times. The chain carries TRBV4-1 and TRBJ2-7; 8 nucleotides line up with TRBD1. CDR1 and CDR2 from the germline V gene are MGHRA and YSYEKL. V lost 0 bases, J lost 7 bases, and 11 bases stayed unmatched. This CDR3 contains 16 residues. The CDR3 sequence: CASSQDKTGATLEQYF. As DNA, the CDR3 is TGCGCCAGCAGCCAAGATAAGACAGGGGCGACCTTGGAGCAGTACTTC.

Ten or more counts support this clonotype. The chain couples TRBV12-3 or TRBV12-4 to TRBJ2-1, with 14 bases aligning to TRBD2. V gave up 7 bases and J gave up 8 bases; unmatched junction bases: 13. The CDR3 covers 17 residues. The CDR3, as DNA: TGTGCCAGCATTCGAGTGACTAGCGGGGGGGCCCTGTATGAGCAGTTCTTC. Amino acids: CASIRVTSGGALYEQFF.

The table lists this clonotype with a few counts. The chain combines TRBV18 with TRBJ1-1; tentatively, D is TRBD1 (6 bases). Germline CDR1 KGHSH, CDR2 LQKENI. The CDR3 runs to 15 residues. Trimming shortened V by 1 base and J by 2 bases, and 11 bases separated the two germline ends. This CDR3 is CASSPQGEPNTEAFF. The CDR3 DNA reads TGTGCCAGCTCACCACAGGGGGAACCAAACACTGAAGCTTTCTTT.

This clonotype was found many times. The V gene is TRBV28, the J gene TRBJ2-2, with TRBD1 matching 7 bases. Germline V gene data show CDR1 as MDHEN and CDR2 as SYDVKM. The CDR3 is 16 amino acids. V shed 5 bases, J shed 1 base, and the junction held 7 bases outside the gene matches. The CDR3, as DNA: TGTGCCAGCAGTGCAACCGGGACAGAGAACACCGGGGAGCTGTTTTTT. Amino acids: CASSATGTENTGELFF.

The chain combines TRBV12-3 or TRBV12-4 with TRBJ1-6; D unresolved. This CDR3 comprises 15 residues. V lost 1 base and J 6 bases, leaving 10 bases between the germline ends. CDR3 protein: CASSLDSQINSPLHF. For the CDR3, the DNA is TGTGCCAGCAGTTTAGATTCACAGATTAATTCACCCCTCCACTTT.

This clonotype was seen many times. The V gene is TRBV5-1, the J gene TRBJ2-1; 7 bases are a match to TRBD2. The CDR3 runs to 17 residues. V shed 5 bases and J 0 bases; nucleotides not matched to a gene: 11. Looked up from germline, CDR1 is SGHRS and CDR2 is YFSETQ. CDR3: CASSFSQRGSSYNEQFF. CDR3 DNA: TGCGCCAGCAGTTTCTCCCAGCGGGGAAGCTCCTACAATGAGCAGTTCTTC. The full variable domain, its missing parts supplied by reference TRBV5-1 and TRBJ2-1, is KAGVTQTPRYLIKTRGQQVTLSCSPISGHRSVSWYQQTPGQGLQFLFEYFSETQRNKGNFPGRFSGRQFSNSRSEMNVSTLELGDSALYLCASSFSQRGSSYNEQFFGPGTRLTVL.

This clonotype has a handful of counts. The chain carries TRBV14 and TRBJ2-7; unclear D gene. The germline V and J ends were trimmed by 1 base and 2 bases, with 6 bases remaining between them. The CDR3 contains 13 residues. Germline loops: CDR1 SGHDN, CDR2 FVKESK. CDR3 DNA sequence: TGTGCCAGCAGCCAAGTTTTGACCTACGAGCAGTACTTC. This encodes CASSQVLTYEQYF.